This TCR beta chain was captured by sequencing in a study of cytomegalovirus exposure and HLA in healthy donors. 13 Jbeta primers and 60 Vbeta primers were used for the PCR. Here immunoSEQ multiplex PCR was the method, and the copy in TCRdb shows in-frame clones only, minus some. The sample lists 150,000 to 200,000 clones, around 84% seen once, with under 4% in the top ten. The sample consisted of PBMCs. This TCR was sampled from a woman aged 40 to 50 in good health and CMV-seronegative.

The CDR3 spells CASSAPRGINTEAFF. The DNA of the CDR3 is TGTGCCAGCAGTGCCCCCAGGGGGATCAACACTGAAGCTTTCTTT. This sequence joins TRBV28 and TRBJ1-1, with 7 bases that match TRBD1. The CDR3 extends over 15 amino acids. Unmatched junction bases numbered 8, after V lost 5 bases and J lost 2 bases. Per the germline V gene, CDR1 is MDHEN and CDR2 is SYDVKM.